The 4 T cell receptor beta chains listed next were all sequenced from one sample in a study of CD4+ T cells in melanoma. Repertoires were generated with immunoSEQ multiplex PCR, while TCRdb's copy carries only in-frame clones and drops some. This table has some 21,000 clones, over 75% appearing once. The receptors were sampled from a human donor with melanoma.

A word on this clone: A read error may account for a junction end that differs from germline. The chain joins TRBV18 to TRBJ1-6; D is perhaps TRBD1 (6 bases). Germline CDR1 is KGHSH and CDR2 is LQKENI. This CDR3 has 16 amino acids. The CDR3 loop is CASSLLGAAYDSPLHF. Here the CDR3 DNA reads TGTGCCAGCTCACTGCTGGGGGCGGCCTATGATTCACCCCTCCACTTT.

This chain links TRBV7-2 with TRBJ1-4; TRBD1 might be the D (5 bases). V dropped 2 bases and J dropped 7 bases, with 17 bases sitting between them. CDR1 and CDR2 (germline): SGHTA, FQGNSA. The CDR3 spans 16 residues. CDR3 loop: CASSLNHGQGLEKLFF. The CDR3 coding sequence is TGTGCCAGCAGCTTAAATCATGGTCAGGGACTTGAAAAACTGTTTTTT. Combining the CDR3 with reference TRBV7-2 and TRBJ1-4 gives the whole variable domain GAGVSQSPSNKVTEKGKDVELRCDPISGHTALYWYRQSLGQGLEFLIYFQGNSAPDKSGLPSDRFSAERTGGSVSTLTIQRTQQEDSAVYLCASSLNHGQGLEKLFFGSGTQLSVL.

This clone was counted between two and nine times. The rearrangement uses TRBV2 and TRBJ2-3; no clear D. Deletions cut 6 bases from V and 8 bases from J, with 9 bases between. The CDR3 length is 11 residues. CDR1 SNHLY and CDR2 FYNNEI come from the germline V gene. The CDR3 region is CASSELGTQYF. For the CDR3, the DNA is TGTGCCAGCAGCGAACTTGGTACGCAGTATTTT.

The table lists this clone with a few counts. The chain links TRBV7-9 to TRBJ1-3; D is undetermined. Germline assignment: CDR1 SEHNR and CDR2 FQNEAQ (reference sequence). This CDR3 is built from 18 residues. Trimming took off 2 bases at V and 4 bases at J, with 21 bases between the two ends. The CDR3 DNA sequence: TGTGCCAGCAGCTTACCCTCCGGTGAGGCGTCGAGGGGAAACACCATATATTTT. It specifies CASSLPSGEASRGNTIYF.